This T cell receptor beta chain was recovered during a study of blood T cells in healthy people across ages. General study results and limits: Researchers report that TCR beta diversity correlated strongly with naive T cell percentage.

Through a sample-barcoded 5' primer and a J-beta primer mix, a second PCR was run for roughly 7 to 11 cycles. Each CDR3 protein is one row after TCRdb ran MiXCR on the 5' RACE reads. Of 710,000 or so distinct CDR3 sequences listed, about a fifth are singletons. Turning to this clonotype: Its antigen is not known.

This CDR3 is built from 15 residues. CDR1 is SGHDN and CDR2 is FVKESK in the germline V gene. Trimming pared 5 bases from V and 6 bases from J, leaving 18 bases between. Investigators took approximately 9.4 milliliters of peripheral blood from every donor. The sequence came from a man between 65 and 79 years old in good health. Sequenced material: blood. The rearrangement uses TRBV14 and TRBJ2-3; D unresolved. The DNA for the CDR3 is TGTGCCAGCAGCGCTTCTAGGGTGTTCGGGGATACGCAGTATTTT. This codes for CASSASRVFGDTQYF. The full variable domain, its missing parts supplied by reference TRBV14 and TRBJ2-3, is EAGVTQFPSHSVIEKGQTVTLRCDPISGHDNLYWYRRVMGKEIKFLLHFVKESKQDESGMPNNRFLAERTGGTYSTLKVQPAELEDSGVYFCASSASRVFGDTQYFGPGTRLTVL.